These 27 T cell receptor beta chains came from one sample sequenced in a study of a mutant IDH1 vaccine in newly diagnosed glioma. These receptors' antigens are unknown. Clones were read by immunoSEQ multiplex PCR, and TCRdb kept only the in-frame ones, dropping some. The sample consists of approximately 36,000 clones, under 90% of them appearing once. Time point defined: week 11, during vaccination. Doses comprised 300 ug of mutant IDH1 20-mer peptide each, plus topical imiquimod. This sample comprised peripheral blood mononuclear cells (PBMCs), obtained from a glioma patient whose treatment included an IDH1 peptide vaccine. These receptors were obtained from a woman in her twenties or thirties with glioma. Some clones in this sample may be carry-over from other donors' samples.

The V and J genes are TRBV27 and TRBJ1-1; D might be TRBD1 (5 bases). CDR1 is MNHEY, CDR2 SMNVEV, per germline (reference sequence). V lost 3 bases, J lost 5 bases, and 10 bases lay in between. CDR3 length: 13 amino acids. In DNA form, the CDR3 reads TGTGCCAGCAGTTTGGGTGGGGGTACTGAAGCTTTCTTT. Its translation is CASSLGGGTEAFF.

The chain combines TRBV5-5 with TRBJ1-1; possibly TRBD1 for D (6 bases). V shed 2 bases and J shed 4 bases, with 9 bases lying between them. Germline CDR1 and CDR2: SGHKS and YYEKEE (reference sequence). This CDR3 has 13 residues. Here the CDR3 DNA reads TGTGCCAGCAGCTTTGTAGGGGGCACTGAAGCTTTCTTT. Its protein is CASSFVGGTEAFF.

J is TRBJ2-7 and V is TRBV11-3; D perhaps matches TRBD2 (6 bases). Trimming pared 4 bases from V and 6 bases from J, leaving 22 bases between. The CDR3 runs 16 residues. Looked up from germline, CDR1 is SGHNT and CDR2 is YENEEA. As DNA, the CDR3 is TGTGCCAGCAGCTCAGGAGGGCAGGGTGCTAGCGTCGAGCAGTACTTC. Translated: CASSSGGQGASVEQYF.

This rearrangement joins TRBV18 to TRBJ2-5; possibly TRBD1 for D (6 bases). V shed 2 bases and J shed 9 bases, with 13 bases lying between them. CDR3 size: 13 residues. Per germline, CDR1 KGHSH and CDR2 LQKENI. The CDR3: CASSPRQDTAQYF. The DNA of the CDR3 is TGTGCCAGCTCACCAAGACAGGATACGGCCCAGTACTTC.

This clone has more than one count but fewer than ten. The CDR3 nucleotides read TGCGCCAGCAGCCAAGATCTGGAGAATCAGCCCCAGCATTTT. This codes for CASSQDLENQPQHF. V gene TRBV4-1 combines with J gene TRBJ1-5; no firm D call. V lost 0 bases to trimming and J lost 4 bases, with 7 bases between them. The CDR3 runs to 14 residues. The germline CDR1 and CDR2 sequences are MGHRA and YSYEKL.

This chain uses TRBV10-3 with TRBJ2-7; 8 bases are a match to TRBD2. The germline CDR1 and CDR2 sequences are ENHRY and SYGVKD. V shed 6 bases and J 9 bases; nucleotides not matched to a gene: 16. The CDR3 is made up of 15 amino acids. In DNA form, the CDR3 reads TGTGCCATCAGGGAAGCGGGGGACTCATATTTCGGGCAGTACTTC. Protein product: CAIREAGDSYFGQYF.

This clone was seen more than once but under ten times. This sequence joins TRBV30 and TRBJ1-4; possible D gene TRBD1, 5 bases. From germline, CDR1 is GTSNPN and CDR2 SVGIG (reference sequence). Trimming shortened V by 3 bases and J by 9 bases, and 14 bases separated the two germline ends. The CDR3 runs 13 residues. CDR3 region: CAWRGEGLQKLFF. CDR3 nucleotide sequence: TGTGCCTGGAGGGGGGAAGGTCTTCAAAAACTGTTTTTT.

With regard to this clone: At one end the junction does not follow the germline gene, possibly because of a read error. The rearrangement links TRBV6-5 to TRBJ2-1; D gene ambiguous. Germline CDR1 and CDR2: MNHEY and SVGAGI. The CDR3 is 11 amino acids. The CDR3 DNA reads TGTGCCAGCAGTTCCTTCAATGAGCAGTTCTTC. This translates into CASSSFNEQFF.

This clone has a handful of counts. CDR3 DNA sequence: TGTGCCAGCAGCAATACAGGGGGGGACGAAAAACTGTTTTTT. It translates to CASSNTGGDEKLFF. This chain connects TRBV7-2 to TRBJ1-4, with 8 bases fitting TRBD1. Germline trimming cut 5 bases from V and 8 bases from J; bases unmatched to any gene: 7. The CDR3 consists of 14 residues. Germline loops: CDR1 SGHTA, CDR2 FQGNSA.

V is TRBV2 and J is TRBJ1-2; TRBD1 aligns across 12 bases. This CDR3 has 17 amino acids. After removal of 5 bases from V and 6 bases from J, the junction contained 13 bases not matched to a gene. Germline V lookup: CDR1 SNHLY, CDR2 FYNNEI. The CDR3 region is CASSLARDRGQLDGYTF. The CDR3 DNA reads as TGTGCCAGCAGTCTTGCCCGGGACAGGGGGCAGTTGGATGGCTACACCTTC.

The chain uses TRBV29-1 and TRBJ2-7, with TRBD2 as a possible D gene (5 bases). V lost 7 bases, J lost 2 bases, and 18 bases lay in between. Germline loops: CDR1 SQVTM, CDR2 ANQGSEA. The length of the CDR3 is 14 residues. The CDR3 here is CSAFTGIRPYEQYF. The CDR3 DNA is TGCAGCGCCTTCACCGGGATCAGACCCTACGAGCAGTACTTC.

The genes are TRBV9 and TRBJ2-3, with D maybe TRBD2 (6 bases). Germline CDR1 is SGDLS and CDR2 is YYNGEE. CDR3 length equals 12 residues. V was cut by 4 bases and J by 7 bases, with 10 bases left in between. For the CDR3, the DNA is TGTGCCAGCAGCCCCGGGGGAAATACGCAGTATTTT. Encoded protein: CASSPGGNTQYF.

The genes are TRBV6-5 and TRBJ2-5, with no clear D. The length of the CDR3 is 14 residues. Germline assignment: CDR1 MNHEY and CDR2 SVGAGI. Trimming cost V 0 bases and J 5 bases, with 10 bases left between them. DNA of the CDR3: TGTGCCAGCAGTTACTCGAGCCTACTGGAGACCCAGTACTTC. Protein product: CASSYSSLLETQYF.

This chain uses TRBV7-9 with TRBJ2-3, with 7 bases fitting TRBD2. Trimming took 3 bases from V and 5 from J; bases not matched to a gene: 11. The CDR3 sequence is 16 residues long. CDR1 is SEHNR, CDR2 FQNEAQ, per germline (reference sequence). CDR3 region: CASSFSTSQRGDTQYF. The CDR3 nucleotides read TGTGCCAGCAGCTTTTCGACTAGCCAGAGGGGAGATACGCAGTATTTT.

This clone was detected only a few times. The rearrangement links TRBV6-6 to TRBJ2-7; D possibly uses TRBD1 or TRBD2 (5 bases each). The V gene lost 8 bases and the J gene lost 6 bases, with 20 bases spanning the gap. The CDR3 runs to 14 residues. CDR1 and CDR2 (germline): MNHNY, SVGAGI (reference sequence). The CDR3 protein is CASGEGRAASEQYF. CDR3 nucleotide sequence: TGTGCCAGCGGAGAGGGGCGAGCGGCTTCCGAGCAGTACTTC.

The gene calls are TRBV5-4 and TRBJ1-2; D unresolved. The germline V gene encodes CDR1 SGHNT and CDR2 YYREEE (reference sequence). V shed 0 bases and J shed 8 bases, with 14 bases lying between them. The CDR3 spans 14 residues. Here the CDR3 reads CASSLAIGTIGYTF. CDR3 coding DNA: TGTGCCAGCAGCTTGGCCATCGGTACGATAGGCTACACCTTC.

This clone was counted a single time. This sequence joins TRBV7-9 and TRBJ1-1, with D unclear. CDR3 length: 12 residues. CDR1 SEHNR and CDR2 FQNEAQ come from the germline V gene (reference sequence). Trimming stripped 4 bases from V and 7 bases from J, with 10 bases between. This chain's CDR3 is CASSSSGLEAFF. The CDR3 DNA sequence: TGTGCCAGCAGCTCCTCAGGACTTGAAGCTTTCTTT.

This clone was seen a few times. V usage is TRBV4-1 and J usage is TRBJ1-1, with TRBD1 matching over 8 bases. The trim removed 2 bases at V and 1 base at J, leaving 0 bases unmatched. Germline CDR1 and CDR2: MGHRA and YSYEKL. The CDR3 runs 14 residues. The CDR3 nucleotides read TGCGCCAGCAGCCAAACAGGGGGGAACACTGAAGCTTTCTTT. Translating it yields CASSQTGGNTEAFF.

As regards this clone: Other DNA sequences within the sample encode an identical CDR3. This chain joins TRBV30 and TRBJ2-7; D call uncertain. Germline V gene data show CDR1 as GTSNPN and CDR2 as SVGIG (reference sequence). Trimming took off 0 bases at V and 3 bases at J, with 3 bases between the two ends. CDR3 length: 11 residues. The CDR3 sequence is CAWSVGYEQYF. DNA for the CDR3: TGTGCCTGGAGTGTGGGCTACGAGCAGTACTTC.

This sequence joins TRBV7-6 and TRBJ1-3, with D perhaps TRBD1 (6 bases). There are 17 residues in the CDR3. The V end lost 5 bases, the J end lost 0 bases, and 17 bases lay between the germline ends. CDR1 SGHVS and CDR2 FNYEAQ come from the germline V gene. The DNA for the CDR3 is TGTGCCAGCAGCCTTAGACAGGTCCTCTTCTCTGGAAACACCATATATTTT. This sequence encodes CASSLRQVLFSGNTIYF.

V is TRBV9 and J is TRBJ2-1, with 9 nucleotides matching TRBD2. The CDR3 totals 15 residues. Germline V gene lookup returns CDR1 SGDLS and CDR2 YYNGEE. Germline trimming cut 0 bases from V and 6 bases from J; bases unmatched to any gene: 4. CDR3 coding DNA: TGTGCCAGCAGCGTAGTTCTAGCGGGATCCAATGAGCAGTTCTTC. Its protein product is CASSVVLAGSNEQFF.

This chain uses TRBV4-1 with TRBJ2-5; D is ambiguous. Germline lookup yields CDR1 MGHRA and CDR2 YSYEKL. V shed 6 bases and J shed 1 base, with 9 bases lying between them. There are 13 residues in the CDR3. CDR3 region: CASSIRVQETQYF. The CDR3 region has the DNA TGCGCCAGCAGTATCCGCGTCCAAGAGACCCAGTACTTC.

V gene TRBV30 combines with J gene TRBJ1-2; D is perhaps TRBD1 (5 bases). CDR1 and CDR2 from the germline V gene are GTSNPN and SVGIG (reference sequence). The CDR3 spans 13 residues. Deletions cut 0 bases from V and 3 bases from J, with 8 bases between. CDR3 sequence: CAWSVQAYYGYTF. The CDR3, as DNA: TGTGCCTGGAGTGTACAGGCTTACTATGGCTACACCTTC.

The chain carries TRBV19 and TRBJ2-3; TRBD1 aligns across 7 bases. The CDR3 loop spans 16 amino acids. CDR1 and CDR2 from the germline V gene are LNHDA and SQIVND (reference sequence). V gave up 5 bases and J gave up 3 bases; unmatched junction bases: 11. This CDR3 is CASSPVGRGSTDTQYF. The CDR3, as DNA: TGTGCCAGTAGTCCGGTAGGCAGGGGGTCAACAGATACGCAGTATTTT.

This chain connects TRBV19 to TRBJ1-2; D gene unclear. CDR1 and CDR2 (germline): LNHDA, SQIVND (reference sequence). The germline V and J ends were trimmed by 4 bases and 0 bases, with 15 bases remaining between them. The CDR3 totals 16 residues. Written as DNA, the CDR3 is TGTGCCAGTAGTACCCGGCTTCCCACGTCTAACTATGGCTACACCTTC. Translated: CASSTRLPTSNYGYTF. The variable domain in full, with the rest retrieved from reference TRBV19 and TRBJ1-2, is DGGITQSPKYLFRKEGQNVTLSCEQNLNHDAMYWYRQDPGQGLRLIYYSQIVNDFQKGDIAEGYSVSREKKESFPLTVTSAQKNPTAFYLCASSTRLPTSNYGYTFGSGTRLTVV.

J is TRBJ2-1 and V is TRBV10-1; no reliable D call. Trimming pared 2 bases from V and 6 bases from J, leaving 11 bases between. This CDR3 spans 14 amino acids. Per germline, CDR1 WNHNN and CDR2 SYGVQD (reference sequence). The CDR3 DNA reads TGCGCCAGCAGTGAGCACGGCGCCCTCAATGAGCAGTTCTTC. Translating gives CASSEHGALNEQFF.

V is TRBV11-2 and J is TRBJ2-2; 10 bases align to TRBD2. Germline CDR1 SGHAT, CDR2 FQNNGV. The V and J ends lost 4 bases and 2 bases, in that order; junction bases with no gene match: 1. CDR3 length: 15 residues. In nucleotides, the CDR3 is TGTGCCAGCAGCTCACTAGCGGGAAACACCGGGGAGCTGTTTTTT. Its translation: CASSSLAGNTGELFF.